This record covers a single TCR beta chain. The data originate from a study of blood T cell repertoires in COVID-19. Whole-study context: Some COVID-19 samples were acute and others convalescent; all came from the United States, Italy and Spain. T cells, B-cell-depleted T cells, or PBMCs supplied cDNA or gDNA.

Authors' data handling: Estimation of nucleated cell counts was performed using reference gene primer amplification. Measured with immunoSEQ multiplex PCR; TCRdb has only the in-frame clones, and not every one. The V and J calls and clone size come from that table; D and trimming were worked out from the DNA. This sample has some 350,000 clones; about 90% occur once, and the top ten carry about 3%. Recruited during active infection, patients (from Seattle) were subsequently followed longitudinally. The clonotype originates from a woman in her thirties with COVID-19, enrolled during active disease. The source material was peripheral blood.

The CDR3 loop reads CASSLGPGPNTEAFF. Here the CDR3 DNA reads TGTGCCAGCAGCTTAGGTCCAGGGCCGAACACTGAAGCTTTCTTT. The V gene is TRBV11-3, the J gene TRBJ1-1; the D gene is possibly TRBD1 (5 bases). In germline, CDR1 is SGHNT, CDR2 YENEEA. This CDR3 contains 15 residues. Trimming removed 1 base from V and 1 base from J, with 10 bases in between. Complete variable domain (other parts from reference TRBV11-3 and TRBJ1-1): EAGVVQSPRYKIIEKKQPVAFWCNPISGHNTLYWYLQNLGQGPELLIRYENEEAVDDSQLPKDRFSAERLKGVDSTLKIQPAELGDSAVYLCASSLGPGPNTEAFFGQGTRLTVV.